The TCR beta chain described here comes from a study of T cell repertoires in cytomegalovirus infection. Study background: CMV infection plus the matching HLA type was flagged by public TCR beta signatures.

This CDR3 is built from 12 residues. Germline values: CDR1 KGHDR, CDR2 SFDVKD. Trimming shortened V by 4 bases and J by 7 bases, and 6 bases separated the two germline ends. Each CDR3 protein is one row after TCRdb ran MiXCR on the reads. The sample holds 740,000 or so distinct CDR3 sequences, less than 40% seen once. Points from the study as a whole: The cumulative frequency of public TCR beta families distinguished individuals who carried CMV together with the relevant HLA. Dominating the ex vivo response were TCR beta clonotypes that were CMV-specific and HLA-C-restricted.

This clonotype was picked up a small number of times. Its antigen is not identified. Sequencing was performed on PBMCs. The V call is TRBV24-1, the J call TRBJ1-4; D ambiguous. This clonotype was sampled from a human donor in good health (CMV status not recorded). Some clones in this sample may be carry-over from other donors' samples. CDR3 sequence (DNA): TGTGCCACCAGTGACTCGGGTGAAAAACTGTTTTTT. Protein product: CATSDSGEKLFF.